These T cell receptor beta chains were read from a single sample in a study of metastatic and nonmetastatic thyroid tumors. MiXCR was used by TCRdb to re-call the PCR reads. Here the sample spans some 69,000 clones, around 14% being singletons. What was sequenced was blood. These receptor sequences come from a male donor with papillary thyroid cancer or a benign thyroid nodule (not recorded which). Some clones in this sample may be carry-over from other donors' samples. CDR3s include the opening cysteine and the closing phenylalanine or tryptophan. The D gene is left open where the match is weak. For some rows the clone size is stated as once, few or many, or as a class when expanded; others skip it.

TRBJ2-1 | TRBD2 | few | TRBV6-1 | TGTGCCAGCAGCTTCGGGGGGAGCAATGAGCAGTTCTTC | CASSFGGSNEQFF
TRBJ2-5 | TRBD2 | many | TRBV9 | TGTGCCAGCAGCGGGGAGGGTAGCGCGGAGACCCAGTACTTC | CASSGEGSAETQYF
TRBJ1-1 | - | - | TRBV7-9 | TGTGCCAGCAGCCCACCAACAGGTTCGAACACCGAAGCTTTCTTT | CASSPPTGSNTEAFF
TRBJ2-3 | TRBD2 | few | TRBV6-4 | TGTGCCAGCAGTGACTCTGGGACTAGCTGGGTTGCAGATACGCAGTATTTT | CASSDSGTSWVADTQYF
TRBJ2-2 | TRBD2 | - | TRBV29-1 | TGCAGCGTTGTTCTAGCGGGAGGAGTGAACACCGGGGAGCTGTTTTTT | CSVVLAGGVNTGELFF
TRBJ2-1 | - | many | TRBV29-1 | TGCAGCGTTGAAGGGACATTCAATGAGCAGTTCTTC | CSVEGTFNEQFF
TRBJ2-7 | - | - | TRBV4-1 | TGCGCCAGCAGCACGCCGACGGAGGAACCTCGGGACGAGCAGTACTTC | CASSTPTEEPRDEQYF
TRBJ2-5 | TRBD2 | many | TRBV28 | TGTGCCAGCAGTTCCCGGGCGGGAGGAAAAGAGACCCAGTACTTC | CASSSRAGGKETQYF
TRBJ2-1 | - | few | TRBV6-1 | TGTGCCAGCAGCCCCTCCGGTACCTGGGTTAATGAGCAGTTCTTC | CASSPSGTWVNEQFF
TRBJ1-2 | - | - | TRBV6-1 | TGTGCCAGCAGTGATGGTACAGGGAATGGCTACACCTTC | CASSDGTGNGYTF
TRBJ1-6 | TRBD1 | - | TRBV20-1 | TGCAGTGCTAGCTCCTGGACAGGGATTAATTCACCCCTCCACTTT | CSASSWTGINSPLHF
TRBJ1-3 | - | many | TRBV12-3/TRBV12-4 | TGTGCCAGCAGTCCGCTCGGGGGCTCTGGAAACACCATATATTTT | CASSPLGGSGNTIYF
TRBJ2-7 | - | many | TRBV7-2 | TGTGCCAGCAAATCCAACCGGGAGCATTACGAGCAGTACTTC | CASKSNREHYEQYF